The 20 T cell receptor beta chains below were found in one sample sequenced in a study of early T cells in non-severe SARS-CoV-2 infection (dated by TCRdb to 2020 to 2023). The library was produced with 5' RACE. The sequencer was a NextSeq 500. In TCRdb, the public reads were trimmed at Q25 with fastp and aligned with MiXCR, with productive beta chains retained. CDR3 protein duplicates are merged, each entry listing the most common genes and DNA. The sample profile shows roughly 34,000 distinct CDR3 sequences; about 4.5% of them were found once. The ten largest clones take up just under 8% of the sample. Sequencing was performed on whole blood. The receptors shown here come from an adult who was a healthcare worker with PCR-confirmed SARS-CoV-2 infection or an uninfected control (not recorded which).

This clonotype occurred many times. The V call is TRBV20-1, the J call TRBJ2-3; the match to TRBD2 covers 15 bases. With 3 bases clipped from V and 6 bases from J, the junction kept 10 bases outside the gene matches. Germline V lookup: CDR1 DFQATT, CDR2 SNEGSKA (reference sequence). This CDR3 has 17 residues. The DNA for the CDR3 is TGCAGTGCTAGGGGATTTCGGACTAGCGGGGGGGCCGATACGCAGTATTTT. Translated, it gives CSARGFRTSGGADTQYF.

This clonotype came up a few times. This chain joins TRBV7-9 and TRBJ2-5; 7 bases are a match to TRBD2. The V gene's germline CDR1 is SEHNR and CDR2 FQNEAQ (reference sequence). This CDR3 comprises 16 residues. The V segment lost 5 bases and the J segment 4 bases; nucleotides outside the gene matches: 13. CDR3 residues: CASSHNLEAGRETQYF. The CDR3 bases are TGTGCCAGCAGCCATAACCTTGAAGCGGGGAGAGAGACCCAGTACTTC.

This clonotype was recorded at least ten times. The chain uses TRBV9 and TRBJ2-5; 13 bases align to TRBD2. The CDR3 contains 17 residues. The J segment lost 4 bases and the V segment lost 0 bases, leaving 6 bases of the junction unmatched. Germline V lookup: CDR1 SGDLS, CDR2 YYNGEE. The CDR3 loop is CASSVDPGTSGVETQYF. Here the CDR3 DNA reads TGTGCCAGCAGCGTAGACCCCGGGACTAGCGGGGTAGAGACCCAGTACTTC.

V is TRBV7-2 and J is TRBJ1-6; the D is unclear. This CDR3 comprises 15 residues. Looked up from germline, CDR1 is SGHTA and CDR2 is FQGNSA. The germline V and J ends were trimmed by 2 bases and 4 bases, with 9 bases remaining between them. The DNA of the CDR3 is TGTGCCAGCAGCTTAAGGATAGCTTATAATTCACCCCTCCACTTT. This sequence encodes CASSLRIAYNSPLHF. Full variable domain (missing parts from reference TRBV7-2 and TRBJ1-6): GAGVSQSPSNKVTEKGKDVELRCDPISGHTALYWYRQSLGQGLEFLIYFQGNSAPDKSGLPSDRFSAERTGGSVSTLTIQRTQQEDSAVYLCASSLRIAYNSPLHFGNGTRLTVT.

By its share, this clonotype is medium-sized. The chain links TRBV7-8 to TRBJ2-3, with 7 bases aligning to TRBD2. From germline, CDR1 is SGHVS and CDR2 FQNEAQ. V shed 0 bases, J shed 0 bases, and the junction held 0 bases outside the gene matches. This CDR3 has 15 amino acids. DNA of the CDR3: TGTGCCAGCAGCTTAGCGGGGGGGAGCACAGATACGCAGTATTTT. Translation: CASSLAGGSTDTQYF.

This clonotype is medium-sized (0.01 to 0.1%) by share. V usage is TRBV29-1 and J usage is TRBJ1-5; 7 positions match TRBD1. The CDR3 has 13 amino acids. The V segment lost 4 bases and the J segment 7 bases; nucleotides outside the gene matches: 7. Germline V lookup: CDR1 SQVTM, CDR2 ANQGSEA. The CDR3 DNA sequence: TGCAGCGTTGGAGACAGGGTGGGCCAGCCCCAGCATTTT. Protein: CSVGDRVGQPQHF. The full variable domain, with the rest looked up from reference TRBV29-1 and TRBJ1-5, is SAVISQKPSRDICQRGTSLTIQCQVDSQVTMMFWYRQQPGQSLTLIATANQGSEATYESGFVIDKFPISRPNLTFSTLTVSNMSPEDSSIYLCSVGDRVGQPQHFGDGTRLSIL.

This clonotype was recorded many times. This chain joins TRBV7-6 and TRBJ2-7, with D unclear. This CDR3 region has 15 residues. V was cut by 2 bases and J by 2 bases, with 13 bases left in between. Germline-derived CDR1 and CDR2 are SGHVS and FNYEAQ. CDR3 DNA: TGTGCCAGCAGCTTAACGGCTCGGATGGCCTACGAGCAGTACTTC. It translates to CASSLTARMAYEQYF.

This clonotype has ten or more counts. CDR3 in amino acids: CASSFPRGGGSYEQYF. The CDR3, as DNA: TGTGCCAGCAGCTTCCCCCGCGGGGGGGGCTCCTACGAGCAGTACTTC. The chain carries TRBV5-6 and TRBJ2-7; 9 bases are a match to TRBD2. This CDR3 contains 16 residues. With 2 bases clipped from V and 0 bases from J, the junction kept 6 bases outside the gene matches. Germline loops: CDR1 SGHDT, CDR2 YYEEEE.

V gene TRBV7-9 combines with J gene TRBJ2-2; D is unclear. V was clipped by 4 bases and J by 3 bases, with 9 bases between them. This CDR3 contains 14 residues. The germline CDR1 and CDR2 sequences are SEHNR and FQNEAQ (reference sequence). DNA for the CDR3: TGTGCCAGCAGCTCCGGTATGGACACCGGGGAGCTGTTTTTT. It translates to CASSSGMDTGELFF.

This clonotype has ten or more counts. The V and J genes are TRBV20-1 and TRBJ1-5, with 7 bases aligning to TRBD1. Per germline, CDR1 DFQATT and CDR2 SNEGSKA (reference sequence). V shed 0 bases, J shed 3 bases, and the junction held 14 bases outside the gene matches. The CDR3 loop spans 18 amino acids. The CDR3 sequence: CSARDVRESQGINQPQHF. For the CDR3, the DNA is TGCAGTGCTAGAGATGTGCGGGAATCACAGGGGATCAATCAGCCCCAGCATTTT.

Only a few counts were recorded for this clonotype. The chain joins TRBV12-3 or TRBV12-4 to TRBJ2-4; TRBD2 aligns across 8 bases. The length of the CDR3 is 14 residues. The J segment lost 9 bases and the V segment lost 6 bases, leaving 10 bases of the junction unmatched. The CDR3 DNA reads as TGTGCCAGCAGCAAAACCGGGGGGGCGGTCATTCAGTACTTC. Protein: CASSKTGGAVIQYF.

The chain couples TRBV6-6 to TRBJ2-3, with 10 nucleotides matching TRBD2. The germline CDR1 and CDR2 sequences are MNHNY and SVGAGI (reference sequence). The CDR3 spans 15 residues. V gave up 5 bases and J gave up 3 bases; unmatched junction bases: 5. The CDR3 region has the DNA TGTGCCAGCAGTCAGAGCGGGGGGGCTACAGATACGCAGTATTTT. Translation gives CASSQSGGATDTQYF.

This sequence joins TRBV5-1 and TRBJ2-2; D call uncertain. Germline V gene data show CDR1 as SGHRS and CDR2 as YFSETQ. The CDR3 length is 12 residues. The V and J ends lost 5 bases and 3 bases respectively, with 5 bases between them. DNA for the CDR3: TGCGCCAGCAGTGGGTACACCGGGGAGCTGTTTTTT. Amino acid sequence: CASSGYTGELFF.

This clonotype showed up many times. The CDR3: CASSLTGKDTQYF. CDR3 in DNA: TGTGCCAGCAGCTTGACAGGGAAGGATACGCAGTATTTT. The chain links TRBV5-4 to TRBJ2-3, with D possibly matching TRBD1 (6 bases). CDR3 length: 13 residues. CDR1 and CDR2 (germline): SGHNT, YYREEE (reference sequence). Trimming took off 1 base at V and 6 bases at J, with 9 bases between the two ends.

Many counts were recorded for this clonotype. The chain has TRBV19 and TRBJ2-1; TRBD1 matches 7 bases. J gave up 4 bases and V 7 bases, and 7 bases lay outside the gene matches. CDR3 length: 14 residues. Germline V gene lookup returns CDR1 LNHDA and CDR2 SQIVND (reference sequence). The CDR3 DNA sequence: TGTGCCAGTACCCCGGGACAGACATACAATGAGCAGTTCTTC. Its translation: CASTPGQTYNEQFF.

This clonotype was observed many times. The chain employs TRBV2 and TRBJ2-3; 7 bases align to TRBD2. CDR1 is SNHLY, CDR2 FYNNEI, per germline. CDR3 length: 15 amino acids. V shed 7 bases, J shed 2 bases, and the junction held 9 bases outside the gene matches. CDR3 residues: CASKREGTTTDTQYF. In DNA form, the CDR3 reads TGTGCCAGCAAGAGGGAGGGGACCACCACAGATACGCAGTATTTT.

The chain combines TRBV27 with TRBJ1-4; maybe TRBD1 (5 bases). Trimming removed 2 bases from V and 10 bases from J, with 11 bases in between. Looked up from germline, CDR1 is MNHEY and CDR2 is SMNVEV (reference sequence). CDR3 length equals 13 residues. The CDR3, as DNA: TGTGCCAGCAGTTTAAGGGAGGGGCGAAAACTGTTTTTT. It specifies CASSLREGRKLFF.

This clonotype was recorded many times. The V gene is TRBV25-1, the J gene TRBJ1-1; 12 bases are a match to TRBD1. The CDR3 spans 16 residues. The junction had 6 bases not matched to a gene; V was cut back by 4 bases and J by 3 bases. The germline V gene encodes CDR1 MGHDK and CDR2 SYGVNS. CDR3 protein: CASSGGQGAWDTEAFF. In nucleotides, the CDR3 is TGTGCCAGCAGTGGGGGACAGGGGGCATGGGACACTGAAGCTTTCTTT.

This clonotype was observed a few times. V usage is TRBV6-5 and J usage is TRBJ1-2; D possibly corresponds to TRBD1 (5 bases). In germline, CDR1 is MNHEY, CDR2 SVGAGI. This CDR3 is built from 12 residues. Trimming pared 6 bases from V and 4 bases from J, leaving 9 bases between. The CDR3 bases are TGTGCCAGCAGCAGGGACCCCTATGGCTACACCTTC. Its protein is CASSRDPYGYTF.

This clonotype appeared a few times. V and J are TRBV30 and TRBJ2-3; D is unclear. Trimming removed 0 bases at V and 0 bases at J, with 7 bases between. This CDR3 region has 14 residues. Germline V lookup: CDR1 GTSNPN, CDR2 SVGIG (reference sequence). The CDR3 here is CAWSVGTSTDTQYF. The CDR3 region has the DNA TGTGCCTGGAGTGTAGGCACTAGCACAGATACGCAGTATTTT. The whole variable domain, filled in from reference TRBV30 and TRBJ2-3, reads SQTIHQWPATLVQPVGSPLSLECTVEGTSNPNLYWYRQAAGRGLQLLFYSVGIGQISSEVPQNLSASRPQDRQFILSSKKLLLSDSGFYLCAWSVGTSTDTQYFGPGTRLTVL.